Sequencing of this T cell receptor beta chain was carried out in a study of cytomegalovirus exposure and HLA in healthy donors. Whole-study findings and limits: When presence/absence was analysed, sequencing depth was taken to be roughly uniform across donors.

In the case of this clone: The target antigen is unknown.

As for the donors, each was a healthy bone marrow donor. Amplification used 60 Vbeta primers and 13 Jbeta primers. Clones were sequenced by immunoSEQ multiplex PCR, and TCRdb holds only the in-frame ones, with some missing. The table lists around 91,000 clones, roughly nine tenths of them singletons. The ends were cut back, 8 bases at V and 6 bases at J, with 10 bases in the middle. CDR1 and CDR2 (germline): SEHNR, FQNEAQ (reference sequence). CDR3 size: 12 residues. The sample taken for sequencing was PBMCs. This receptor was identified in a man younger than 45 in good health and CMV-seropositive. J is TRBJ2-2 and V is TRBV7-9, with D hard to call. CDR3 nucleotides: TGTGCCAGCGGAGAGCAGCCCGGGGAGCTGTTTTTT. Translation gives CASGEQPGELFF.